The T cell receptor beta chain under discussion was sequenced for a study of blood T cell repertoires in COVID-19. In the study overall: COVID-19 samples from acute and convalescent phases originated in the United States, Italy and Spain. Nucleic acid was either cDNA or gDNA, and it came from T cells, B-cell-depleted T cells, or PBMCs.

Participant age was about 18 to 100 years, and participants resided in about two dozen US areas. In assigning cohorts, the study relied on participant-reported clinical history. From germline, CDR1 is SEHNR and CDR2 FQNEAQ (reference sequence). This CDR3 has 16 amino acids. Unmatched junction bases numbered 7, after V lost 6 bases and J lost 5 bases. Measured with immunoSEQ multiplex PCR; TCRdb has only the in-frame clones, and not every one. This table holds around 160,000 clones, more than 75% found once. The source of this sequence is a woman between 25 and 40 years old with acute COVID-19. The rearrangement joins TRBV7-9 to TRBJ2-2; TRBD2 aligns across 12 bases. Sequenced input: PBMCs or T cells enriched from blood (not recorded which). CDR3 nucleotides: TGTGCCAGCAGTCGCGGGACTAGCGGGTTTACCGGGGAGCTGTTTTTT. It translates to CASSRGTSGFTGELFF.